This T cell receptor beta chain was sequenced in a study of cytomegalovirus exposure and HLA in healthy donors. Across the whole study: The same platform as the roughly 670 first-cohort repertoires was used for the roughly 130 validation repertoires, a later analysis reported.

Sequencing used immunoSEQ multiplex PCR; TCRdb keeps in-frame clones, though not all of them. The profile shows 100,000 or so clones, about 88% of them singletons. The study's findings and limits: The tendency of first-cohort TCR clusters to co-occur in the 110 or so validation repertoires emerged from a later analysis. Published work reported that the classifier diagnosed cytomegalovirus status with high specificity and sensitivity. Cytomegalovirus association was listed for under 200 TCR beta chains.

Trimming removed 2 bases from V and 4 bases from J, with 9 bases in between. Germline CDR1 and CDR2: SGHRS and YFSETQ. This CDR3 has 13 residues. This clone was seen a few times. Antigen unknown. This TCR came from a man between 18 and 29 years old in good health and CMV-seropositive. The V and J genes are TRBV5-1 and TRBJ2-5; a possible D gene is TRBD1 (6 bases). Specimen: PBMCs. CDR3 loop: CASSLRQAETQYF. The DNA for the CDR3 is TGCGCCAGCAGCTTAAGACAGGCAGAGACCCAGTACTTC.